The 32 T cell receptor beta chains below were found in one sample sequenced in a study of T cells in Graves' hyperthyroidism and ophthalmopathy (dated 2019 in TCRdb). Libraries came from multiplex PCR. For sequencing, an Illumina HiSeq 2000 was employed. The TCR beta CDR3 regions were amplified from the RNA transcripts. A first-round RT-PCR of the TCR CDR3 used the HTBI primer set with the Qiagen OneStep RT-PCR kit. In-frame beta chains were kept once TCRdb had trimmed the public reads at Q25 with fastp and called clones with MiXCR. Entries are consolidated by CDR3 protein sequence, retaining the most common genes and DNA. This sample lists about 480,000 distinct CDR3 sequences; 14% were detected once. The ten top clones hold around a sixth of the sample. Source material: blood. These receptors originate from a woman in her late teens or twenties with Graves' hyperthyroidism.

The sample holds many counts of this clonotype. This chain links TRBV7-9 with TRBJ1-2; weak D call: TRBD1 (6 bases). Germline-derived CDR1 and CDR2 are SEHNR and FQNEAQ (reference sequence). The CDR3 length is 16 residues. V was pared by 2 bases and J by 4 bases, with 17 bases between. The CDR3: CASSLSIGGTSYGYTF. The CDR3 DNA follows: TGTGCCAGCAGCTTATCAATTGGGGGGACAAGCTATGGCTACACCTTC.

This clonotype was observed a few times. This may come from a read error, since a much larger clone is one base off. The chain couples TRBV6-5 to TRBJ2-7; no firm D call. V lost 1 base to trimming and J lost 7 bases, with 14 bases between them. CDR1 is MNHEY and CDR2 is SVGAGI in the germline V gene. The CDR3 is 14 amino acids. CDR3 amino acids: CASSYWNAGNEQYF. The CDR3 DNA sequence: TGTGCCAGCAGTTACTGGAACGCAGGCAATGAGCAGTACTTC.

This clonotype was observed a few times. This chain uses TRBV7-8 with TRBJ1-2; D gene uncertain. Trimming took 5 bases from V and 0 from J, leaving 10 bases between them. Germline loops: CDR1 SGHVS, CDR2 FQNEAQ. The CDR3 extends over 14 amino acids. The CDR3 DNA sequence: TGTGCCAGCAGCAGGGCGGACGCTAACTATGGCTACACCTTC. As protein: CASSRADANYGYTF.

There are a few counts of this clonotype. This sequence joins TRBV7-9 and TRBJ1-5; 8 bases map to TRBD1. Unmatched junction bases numbered 2, after V lost 7 bases and J lost 0 bases. This CDR3 has 14 residues. CDR1 is SEHNR and CDR2 is FQNEAQ in the germline V gene (reference sequence). CDR3 residues: CASNRGNSNQPQHF. CDR3 DNA sequence: TGTGCCAGCAACAGGGGGAATAGCAATCAGCCCCAGCATTTT.

This clonotype was seen at least ten times. CDR3: CASKGFGETQYF. DNA of the CDR3: TGTGCCAGCAAGGGGTTCGGTGAGACCCAGTACTTC. The V gene is TRBV6-1, the J gene TRBJ2-5, with D possibly matching TRBD1 (5 bases). Germline lookup yields CDR1 MNHNS and CDR2 SASEGT. V lost 7 bases, J lost 5 bases, and 11 bases lay in between. The CDR3 loop spans 12 amino acids.

This clonotype was found a few times. The chain uses TRBV6-6 and TRBJ2-5; D may be TRBD1 or TRBD2 (5 bases each). V lost 2 bases and J 9 bases, leaving 16 bases between the germline ends. CDR1 is MNHNY, CDR2 SVGAGI, per germline (reference sequence). This CDR3 is 14 amino acids long. The CDR3, as DNA: TGTGCCAGCAGTTACGAGGACTGGAGAGGGGCCCAGTACTTC. This translates into CASSYEDWRGAQYF.

The chain links TRBV19 to TRBJ1-2, with D possibly matching TRBD1 (6 bases). V was cut by 8 bases and J by 6 bases, with 13 bases left in between. The CDR3 runs to 12 residues. Germline lookup yields CDR1 LNHDA and CDR2 SQIVND (reference sequence). The CDR3 protein is CASSTGSDGYTF. Here the CDR3 DNA reads TGTGCCAGTTCAACAGGGTCAGATGGCTACACCTTC.

This clonotype was recorded many times. This chain links TRBV19 with TRBJ2-1; no definite D call. Trimming shortened V by 6 bases and J by 9 bases, and 9 bases separated the two germline ends. Germline V gives CDR1 LNHDA, CDR2 SQIVND (reference sequence). There are 11 residues in the CDR3. The CDR3 sequence: CASRSGVEQFF. CDR3 nucleotides: TGTGCCAGTAGGAGTGGAGTTGAGCAGTTCTTC. The entire variable domain, with the rest obtained from reference TRBV19 and TRBJ2-1, is as follows: DGGITQSPKYLFRKEGQNVTLSCEQNLNHDAMYWYRQDPGQGLRLIYYSQIVNDFQKGDIAEGYSVSREKKESFPLTVTSAQKNPTAFYLCASRSGVEQFFGPGTRLTVL.

CDR3: CASSRDFPPGEQYV. CDR3 bases: TGTGCCAGCAGCCGGGACTTCCCGCCGGGAGAGCAGTACGTC. The chain employs TRBV7-9 and TRBJ2-7, with TRBD2 as a possible D gene (6 bases). Trimming cost V 5 bases and J 7 bases, with 18 bases left between them. The length of the CDR3 is 14 residues. The germline CDR1 and CDR2 sequences are SEHNR and FQNEAQ (reference sequence).

In this sample, this clonotype turned up many times. The gene calls are TRBV7-9 and TRBJ2-7; D perhaps matches TRBD1 (5 bases). In germline, CDR1 is SEHNR, CDR2 FQNEAQ (reference sequence). The length of the CDR3 is 14 residues. Trimming removed 2 bases at V and 1 base at J, with 9 bases between. The CDR3 protein is CASSLIQVSYEQYF. As DNA, the CDR3 is TGTGCCAGCAGCTTAATACAGGTTTCCTACGAGCAGTACTTC.

The table lists this clonotype with many counts. This sequence joins TRBV11-2 and TRBJ2-1; TRBD2 matches 12 bases. Per the germline V gene, CDR1 is SGHAT and CDR2 is FQNNGV. This CDR3 comprises 14 residues. J was trimmed by 5 bases and V by 6 bases; bases with no gene match: 2. CDR3 nucleotide sequence: TGTGCCAGCAGGCGGACTAGCGGGAACAATGAGCAGTTCTTC. Translation gives CASRRTSGNNEQFF. Together with reference TRBV11-2 and TRBJ2-1, the CDR3 gives the full variable domain: EAGVAQSPRYKIIEKRQSVAFWCNPISGHATLYWYQQILGQGPKLLIQFQNNGVVDDSQLPKDRFSAERLKGVDSTLKIQPAKLEDSAVYLCASRRTSGNNEQFFGPGTRLTVL.

This clonotype was seen a few times. The genes are TRBV29-1 and TRBJ2-7; 7 bases agree with TRBD1. The V and J ends lost 7 bases and 4 bases, in that order; junction bases with no gene match: 7. Germline V gene data show CDR1 as SQVTM and CDR2 as ANQGSEA. The CDR3 loop spans 12 amino acids. CDR3 in DNA: TGCAGCGGCGGTACAGGGGATTACGAGCAGTACGTC. Translation gives CSGGTGDYEQYV.

This clonotype was found many times. This chain joins TRBV28 and TRBJ1-1, with D possibly matching TRBD1 (6 bases). The CDR3 sequence is 13 residues long. The V end lost 6 bases, the J end lost 6 bases, and 14 bases lay between the germline ends. Germline V gives CDR1 MDHEN, CDR2 SYDVKM. CDR3 in DNA: TGTGCCAGCAGCTCTACAGGGCGGGCTGAAGCTTTCTTT. Translation gives CASSSTGRAEAFF.

This clonotype was detected ten times or more. The V and J genes are TRBV2 and TRBJ1-5; 9 nucleotides line up with TRBD1. The trim removed 5 bases at V and 7 bases at J, leaving 9 bases unmatched. The CDR3 runs 15 residues. Germline V gives CDR1 SNHLY, CDR2 FYNNEI. CDR3 DNA: TGTGCCAGCAGTCCGGGACAGGGAAGTCGACAGCCCCAGCATTTT. Amino acid sequence: CASSPGQGSRQPQHF. The variable domain in full, completed from reference TRBV2 and TRBJ1-5, reads EPEVTQTPSHQVTQMGQEVILRCVPISNHLYFYWYRQILGQKVEFLVSFYNNEISEKSEIFDDQFSVERPDGSNFTLKIRSTKLEDSAMYFCASSPGQGSRQPQHFGDGTRLSIL.

The chain has TRBV6-5 and TRBJ1-5; 11 nucleotides align to TRBD1. Germline V gene sequence: CDR1 MNHEY, CDR2 SVGAGI. V was pared by 2 bases and J by 6 bases, with 3 bases of the junction left unmatched. The CDR3 totals 15 residues. In DNA form, the CDR3 reads TGTGCCAGCAGTTACACCGGGACAGGGGGTCAGCCCCAGCATTTT. Protein sequence: CASSYTGTGGQPQHF.

This clonotype has at least ten counts. The V call is TRBV12-3 or TRBV12-4, the J call TRBJ1-1; TRBD1 might be the D (5 bases). The V gene lost 5 bases and the J gene lost 6 bases, with 16 bases spanning the gap. The length of the CDR3 is 14 residues. The chain's CDR3 is CASSRQQVRAEAFF. The CDR3 DNA is TGTGCCAGCAGTCGACAACAGGTCCGGGCTGAAGCTTTCTTT.

At least ten counts were recorded for this clonotype. V usage is TRBV6-5 and J usage is TRBJ2-1, with TRBD2 identical over 13 bases. This CDR3 spans 16 amino acids. Germline V gene lookup returns CDR1 MNHEY and CDR2 SVGAGI. V shed 2 bases and J 7 bases; nucleotides not matched to a gene: 5. In DNA form, the CDR3 reads TGTGCCAGCAGTTACCAGACTAGCGGGGGGTCAAATGAGCAGTTCTTC. Translation: CASSYQTSGGSNEQFF.

At least ten counts were recorded for this clonotype. This chain connects TRBV6-1 to TRBJ1-1, with unresolved D. Germline CDR1 and CDR2: MNHNS and SASEGT. The CDR3 has 14 residues. V was trimmed by 6 bases and J by 1 base, leaving 12 bases between them. The chain's CDR3 is CASSNLGRNTEAFF. DNA for the CDR3: TGTGCCAGCAGCAATTTAGGACGGAACACTGAAGCTTTCTTT.

This clonotype was seen repeatedly, ten times or more. The chain combines TRBV11-3 with TRBJ1-1; tentatively, D is TRBD1 (5 bases). Trimming left V 5 bases short and J 4 bases short, with 14 bases between. CDR1 and CDR2 from the germline V gene are SGHNT and YENEEA. CDR3 length equals 14 residues. CDR3 DNA sequence: TGTGCCAGCAGCCCTCGGGCCGGGGGCACTGAAGCTTTCTTT. As protein: CASSPRAGGTEAFF.

This clonotype was observed many times. The genes are TRBV27 and TRBJ1-2, with D perhaps TRBD1 (5 bases). The CDR3 length is 16 residues. The ends were cut back, 3 bases at V and 5 bases at J, with 19 bases in the middle. Germline V gene data show CDR1 as MNHEY and CDR2 as SMNVEV (reference sequence). The DNA of the CDR3 is TGTGCCAGCAGTTTGACGGGACCGCGCCTCTCTTATGGCTACACCTTC. Translating gives CASSLTGPRLSYGYTF.

This clonotype has ten or more counts. The chain joins TRBV6-1 to TRBJ2-1; 8 bases align to TRBD2. Looked up from germline, CDR1 is MNHNS and CDR2 is SASEGT. Trimming took 6 bases from V and 4 from J; bases not matched to a gene: 8. This CDR3 spans 15 amino acids. The CDR3 region is CASRRALAEYNEQFF. DNA for the CDR3: TGTGCCAGCAGAAGGGCACTAGCGGAATACAATGAGCAGTTCTTC.

This clonotype was observed at least ten times. This chain joins TRBV3-1 and TRBJ2-3; no clear D gene. The ends were cut back, 5 bases at V and 2 bases at J, with 17 bases in the middle. Germline CDR1 and CDR2: LGHDT and YNNKEL (reference sequence). The CDR3 totals 16 residues. CDR3 sequence reads: CASSGSMGSLTDTQYF. The CDR3 nucleotides are TGTGCCAGCAGCGGCAGTATGGGAAGCCTCACAGATACGCAGTATTTT.

This clonotype has a count of ten or more. V gene TRBV27 combines with J gene TRBJ1-1; 7 bases map to TRBD1. The CDR3 loop spans 13 amino acids. V lost 6 bases to trimming and J lost 8 bases; unmatched junction nucleotides: 9. Germline CDR1 MNHEY, CDR2 SMNVEV (reference sequence). In DNA form, the CDR3 reads TGTGCCAGCAGGCCCCAGACAGGGAACGAAGCTTTCTTT. This codes for CASRPQTGNEAFF.

The chain joins TRBV4-1 to TRBJ2-2; the D is unclear. Germline V gene lookup returns CDR1 MGHRA and CDR2 YSYEKL. V was trimmed by 1 base and J by 0 bases, leaving 9 bases between them. This CDR3 region has 16 residues. In DNA, the CDR3 is TGCGCCAGCAGCCAAGTCAGGCTCGCGAACACCGGGGAGCTGTTTTTT. As protein: CASSQVRLANTGELFF.

V and J are TRBV3-1 and TRBJ2-5; 13 bases are shared with TRBD2. Germline loops: CDR1 LGHDT, CDR2 YNNKEL (reference sequence). The CDR3 is 20 residues long. Trimming at V came to 0 bases and at J to 4 bases, leaving 14 bases not matched to a gene. The CDR3 loop reads CASSQDRGKTSGRLGETQYF. The CDR3 DNA follows: TGTGCCAGCAGCCAAGATCGGGGCAAGACTAGCGGGAGGTTGGGAGAGACCCAGTACTTC.

On this clonotype itself: This could be a read error, since a much larger clone is one nucleotide away. The chain is built from TRBV5-1 and TRBJ1-4; tentatively, D is TRBD1 (5 bases). The germline V gene has CDR1 SGHRS and CDR2 YFSETQ. This CDR3 comprises 14 residues. CDR3 sequence reads: CASSLGGWNENLFF. The CDR3 nucleotides read TGCGCCAGCAGCTTGGGGGGCTGGAATGAAAATCTGTTTTTT.

This clonotype was recorded many times. The genes are TRBV5-1 and TRBJ2-7, with 9 nucleotides matching TRBD1. This CDR3 contains 13 residues. Unmatched junction bases numbered 6, after V lost 6 bases and J lost 5 bases. The V gene's germline CDR1 is SGHRS and CDR2 YFSETQ. CDR3 in DNA: TGCGCCAGCAAGGGGACAGGGTTCCACGAGCAGTACTTC. Translation gives CASKGTGFHEQYF.

A remark on this clonotype: This could be a read error, since a much larger clone is one nucleotide away. This chain joins TRBV7-9 and TRBJ2-1, with D maybe TRBD1 (6 bases). The ends were cut back, 2 bases at V and 6 bases at J, with 11 bases in the middle. The CDR3 has 14 residues. The germline CDR1 and CDR2 sequences are SEHNR and FQNEAQ (reference sequence). The CDR3 DNA reads as TGTGCCAGCAGCTTACAGGGGTGGAGCAATGAGCAGTTCTTC. It yields the protein CASSLQGWSNEQFF.

There are many counts of this clonotype. This chain connects TRBV6-1 to TRBJ2-7; TRBD2 agrees at 7 bases. The V and J ends lost 6 bases and 2 bases, in that order; junction bases with no gene match: 10. From germline, CDR1 is MNHNS and CDR2 SASEGT. The CDR3 totals 15 residues. The CDR3 reads CASSADGRNPYEQYF. CDR3 nucleotides: TGTGCCAGCAGCGCTGACGGGAGGAACCCCTACGAGCAGTACTTC.

Only a few counts were recorded for this clonotype. V and J are TRBV10-3 and TRBJ1-5; D gene ambiguous. The germline V gene has CDR1 ENHRY and CDR2 SYGVKD. The V end was cut by 1 base, the J end by 6 bases, with 16 bases between. The CDR3 covers 16 residues. The CDR3 DNA sequence: TGTGCCATCAGTGAGTTCGATCGGGCGGGGAGTCAGCCCCAGCATTTT. It codes for CAISEFDRAGSQPQHF.

This clonotype was seen ten or more times. The rearrangement links TRBV20-1 to TRBJ2-3; TRBD1 aligns across 7 bases. The CDR3 sequence is 18 residues long. Germline CDR1 is DFQATT and CDR2 is SNEGSKA (reference sequence). J was trimmed by 0 bases and V by 2 bases; bases with no gene match: 14. The CDR3, as DNA: TGCAGTGCTAGACCCCGGGGCGACAGGGTGGGGAGCACAGATACGCAGTATTTT. It specifies CSARPRGDRVGSTDTQYF.

This clonotype was recorded many times. The chain joins TRBV18 to TRBJ1-1; weak D call: TRBD1 (5 bases). There are 14 residues in the CDR3. The germline V and J ends were trimmed by 6 bases and 5 bases, with 16 bases remaining between them. CDR1 and CDR2 (germline): KGHSH, LQKENI. CDR3 sequence: CASSPGGGDTEAFF. Here the CDR3 DNA reads TGTGCCAGCTCTCCTGGGGGTGGGGATACTGAAGCTTTCTTT.